The clone carrying this TCR beta chain was recorded many times. Its antigen is not identified. A read error may produce the germline difference seen at one junction end. CDR1 is SSHAT and CDR2 is FNYEAQ in the germline V gene (reference sequence). The CDR3 contains 15 residues. This sample is drawn from a study of T-cell memory formation after mild COVID-19. At the level of the study: Largely, the TCR clusters proved donor specific.

Findings and caveats of the study: CD4+ contracting clones were mainly CM and EM; CD8+ ones, EMRA.

5'RACE primed at constant segments yielded TCR alpha and TCR beta cDNA libraries bearing sample barcodes and UMIs. Via MiXCR, TCRdb re-called the 5' RACE reads, giving one row per CDR3 protein. Among 40,000 to 60,000 distinct CDR3 sequences listed, roughly 7% were seen once. The clonotype comes from a man between 18 and 35 years old who had mild COVID-19 (a few samples of this study predate the infection). Cell type and time point are not known. Sequenced material: PBMCs or a T cell subset sorted from them (not recorded which). The J gene is TRBJ2-1, the V gene TRBV7-7; 11 bases agree with TRBD2. The CDR3 is CASSTGTSGRTEQFF. DNA for the CDR3: TGTGCTAGCAGCACTGGGACTAGCGGACGCACTGAGCAGTTCTTC.